These T cell receptor beta chains were read from a single sample in a study of blood T cell repertoires in COVID-19. This table comes from immunoSEQ multiplex PCR, and its TCRdb copy is limited to in-frame clones, with some not included. The table has 210,000 or so clones, roughly 84% seen once. Sequencing was carried out using peripheral blood. Receptors were obtained from a woman in her thirties or forties who had recovered from COVID-19. Both conserved end residues are part of each CDR3. Fields, in order: D gene, clone size, J gene, V gene, CDR3 protein, CDR3 DNA. D genes are given only for firm matches. A clone size is listed for some rows: how often the clone was seen (once, few, many), or a class if it is expanded.

D: -; size: -; J: TRBJ1-5; V: TRBV4-3; CDR3: CASSPNPTGSYSNQPQHF; DNA: TGCGCCAGCAGCCCGAACCCAACAGGTTCCTATAGCAATCAGCCCCAGCATTTT
D: -; size: -; J: TRBJ1-3; V: TRBV19; CDR3: CASSMGGGAATIYF; DNA: TGTGCCAGTAGTATGGGCGGGGGCGCGGCAACCATATATTTT
D: TRBD2; size: -; J: TRBJ2-7; V: TRBV28; CDR3: CASSLPLAEYEQYF; DNA: TGTGCCAGCAGTTTACCCCTAGCGGAGTACGAGCAGTACTTC
D: -; size: -; J: TRBJ2-3; V: TRBV3-1/TRBV3-2; CDR3: CASSQVALAGTDTQYF; DNA: TGTGCCAGCAGCCAAGTCGCTCTGGCGGGCACAGATACGCAGTATTTT
D: TRBD1; size: -; J: TRBJ2-5; V: TRBV11-3; CDR3: CASSLGTGGRGTQYF; DNA: TGTGCCAGCTCCTTAGGAACAGGGGGCCGAGGGACCCAGTACTTC
D: TRBD2; size: -; J: TRBJ2-1; V: TRBV6-5; CDR3: CASRQGLAGKQFF; DNA: TGTGCCAGCAGGCAGGGACTAGCGGGGAAGCAGTTCTTC
D: TRBD1; size: -; J: TRBJ1-3; V: TRBV3-1/TRBV3-2; CDR3: CASRPDRAFGNTIYF; DNA: TGTGCCAGCAGACCCGACAGGGCGTTTGGAAACACCATATATTTT
D: -; size: -; J: TRBJ2-1; V: TRBV5-6; CDR3: CASSLVLGGSEKYGNEQFF; DNA: TGTGCCAGCAGCTTGGTTCTTGGCGGATCCGAGAAGTACGGCAATGAGCAGTTCTTC
D: -; size: -; J: TRBJ2-2; V: TRBV9; CDR3: CASSTTDSTGELFF; DNA: TGTGCCAGCAGCACCACGGACAGCACCGGGGAGCTGTTTTTT
D: -; size: -; J: TRBJ1-5; V: TRBV21-1; CDR3: CASSKERGFKAQHF; DNA: TGTGCCAGCAGCAAAGAGCGGGGGTTTAAGGCCCAGCATTTT
D: TRBD1; size: -; J: TRBJ2-6; V: TRBV7-2; CDR3: CASSYWDRPSGANVLTF; DNA: TGTGCCAGCAGCTATTGGGACAGGCCATCTGGGGCCAACGTCCTGACTTTC
D: -; size: -; J: TRBJ2-1; V: TRBV7-9; CDR3: CASSDDSSYNEQFF; DNA: TGTGCCAGCAGCGATGACAGCTCCTACAATGAGCAGTTCTTC
D: -; size: -; J: TRBJ2-7; V: TRBV7-9; CDR3: CASSPPRSYEQYF; DNA: TGTGCCAGCAGCCCCCCCCGCTCCTACGAGCAGTACTTC
D: TRBD1; size: -; J: TRBJ1-2; V: TRBV25-1; CDR3: CATTHPRGNNYGYTF; DNA: TGTGCCACCACACACCCCAGGGGGAATAACTATGGCTACACCTTC
D: -; size: -; J: TRBJ2-6; V: TRBV5-1; CDR3: CASGISGANVLTF; DNA: TGCGCCAGCGGCATCTCTGGGGCCAACGTCCTGACTTTC
D: TRBD1; size: -; J: TRBJ1-2; V: TRBV28; CDR3: CASRLTGGDYTF; DNA: TGTGCCAGCAGATTAACAGGGGGGGACTACACCTTC
D: -; size: -; J: TRBJ1-2; V: TRBV19; CDR3: CASRPRGAFDGYTF; DNA: TGTGCCAGTAGGCCGCGGGGGGCGTTCGATGGCTACACCTTC
D: TRBD1; size: -; J: TRBJ1-3; V: TRBV29-1; CDR3: CSAWDRNSGNTIYF; DNA: TGCAGCGCTTGGGACAGGAACTCTGGAAACACCATATATTTT
D: TRBD2; size: -; J: TRBJ2-4; V: TRBV11-2; CDR3: CASSTSSGGNIQYF; DNA: TGTGCCAGCAGCACCTCTAGCGGGGGAAACATTCAGTACTTC
D: TRBD1; size: -; J: TRBJ2-7; V: TRBV19; CDR3: CASSSSSGTGSYEQYF; DNA: TGTGCCAGTAGTAGTTCCTCCGGGACAGGGTCCTACGAGCAGTACTTC
D: TRBD2; size: -; J: TRBJ2-3; V: TRBV7-6; CDR3: CASSLIVGLGSSDTQYF; DNA: TGTGCCAGCAGCTTAATAGTGGGACTAGGGAGCTCAGATACGCAGTATTTT
D: -; size: -; J: TRBJ2-1; V: TRBV5-1; CDR3: CASSLVLASNEQFF; DNA: TGCGCCAGCAGCTTGGTGTTAGCGTCCAATGAGCAGTTCTTC
D: -; size: -; J: TRBJ2-5; V: TRBV28; CDR3: CASSNRQGYQETQYF; DNA: TGTGCCAGCAGTAATAGGCAGGGGTACCAAGAGACCCAGTACTTC
D: TRBD1; size: -; J: TRBJ1-2; V: TRBV6-1; CDR3: CASSERGTGSATIYGYTF; DNA: TGTGCCAGCAGTGAACGTGGGACAGGGTCAGCTACGATCTATGGCTACACCTTC
D: -; size: -; J: TRBJ1-5; V: TRBV6-5; CDR3: CASRSIGREGQPQHF; DNA: TGTGCCAGCAGGTCAATAGGCAGGGAAGGTCAGCCCCAGCATTTT
D: -; size: -; J: TRBJ2-7; V: TRBV27; CDR3: CASSFSATNEQYF; DNA: TGTGCCAGCAGTTTTTCCGCTACGAACGAGCAGTACTTC
D: TRBD1; size: -; J: TRBJ2-5; V: TRBV5-1; CDR3: CASSLGQGKETQYF; DNA: TGCGCCAGCAGCTTGGGACAGGGAAAAGAGACCCAGTACTTC
D: -; size: -; J: TRBJ2-7; V: TRBV21-1; CDR3: CATGGTVAGGPTYEQYF; DNA: TGTGCCACCGGGGGGACGGTAGCGGGAGGGCCCACCTACGAGCAGTACTTC
D: TRBD2; size: -; J: TRBJ2-1; V: TRBV6-5; CDR3: CASTQGLAANEQFF; DNA: TGTGCCAGCACCCAGGGACTAGCGGCGAATGAGCAGTTCTTC
D: -; size: -; J: TRBJ2-7; V: TRBV6-1; CDR3: CASSEWGDEQYF; DNA: TGTGCCAGCAGTGAATGGGGGGACGAGCAGTACTTC
D: TRBD1; size: -; J: TRBJ2-5; V: TRBV5-6; CDR3: CASSDTRDSQETQYF; DNA: TGTGCCAGCAGCGACACCCGGGACAGCCAAGAGACCCAGTACTTC
D: TRBD1; size: -; J: TRBJ2-3; V: TRBV9; CDR3: CASSPTGTGVDADTQYF; DNA: TGTGCCAGCAGCCCAACAGGGACAGGGGTTGATGCAGATACGCAGTATTTT
D: TRBD2; size: -; J: TRBJ2-2; V: TRBV28; CDR3: CASSSPIAGTLTGELFF; DNA: TGTGCCAGCAGTTCGCCAATAGCGGGGACTCTAACCGGGGAGCTGTTTTTT
D: -; size: -; J: TRBJ1-5; V: TRBV19; CDR3: CASSNGGGRGQPQHF; DNA: TGTGCCAGTAGTAACGGGGGGGGGCGCGGTCAGCCCCAGCATTTT
D: -; size: few; J: TRBJ1-5; V: TRBV12-5; CDR3: CASGLVLEGRNQPQHF; DNA: TGTGCTAGTGGTTTGGTACTAGAAGGGCGCAATCAGCCCCAGCATTTT